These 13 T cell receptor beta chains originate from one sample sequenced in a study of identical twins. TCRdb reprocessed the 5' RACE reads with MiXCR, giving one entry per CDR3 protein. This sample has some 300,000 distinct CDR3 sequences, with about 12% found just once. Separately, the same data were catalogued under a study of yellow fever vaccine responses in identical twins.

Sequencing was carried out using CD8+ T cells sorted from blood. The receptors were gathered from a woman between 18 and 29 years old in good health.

Here the CDR3 reads CASAFSGNYGYTF. The CDR3 region has the DNA TGTGCCAGCGCATTCTCGGGTAACTATGGCTACACCTTC. The chain employs TRBV27 and TRBJ1-2; D unclear. The V and J ends lost 8 bases and 1 base respectively, with 11 bases between them. The CDR3 spans 13 residues. Germline assignment: CDR1 MNHEY and CDR2 SMNVEV (reference sequence).

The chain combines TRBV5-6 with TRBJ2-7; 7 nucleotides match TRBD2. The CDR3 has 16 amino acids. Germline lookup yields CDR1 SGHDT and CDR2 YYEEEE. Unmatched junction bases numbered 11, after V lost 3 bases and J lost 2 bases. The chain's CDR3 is CASSYGLRESPYEQYF. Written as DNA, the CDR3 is TGTGCCAGCAGCTACGGTCTGCGGGAGAGCCCCTACGAGCAGTACTTC.

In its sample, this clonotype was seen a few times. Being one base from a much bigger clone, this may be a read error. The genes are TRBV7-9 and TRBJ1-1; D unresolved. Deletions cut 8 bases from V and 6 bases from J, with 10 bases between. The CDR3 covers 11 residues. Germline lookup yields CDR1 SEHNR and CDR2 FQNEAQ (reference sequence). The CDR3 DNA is TGTGCCAGCGCCCTGGGCGCTGAAGCTTTCTTT. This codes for CASALGAEAFF.

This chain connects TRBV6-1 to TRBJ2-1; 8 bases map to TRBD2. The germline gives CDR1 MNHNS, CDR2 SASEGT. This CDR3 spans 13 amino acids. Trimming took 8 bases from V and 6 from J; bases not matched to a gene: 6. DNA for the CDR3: TGTGCCAGCGGGACTAGTGAGGCCAATGAGCAGTTCTTC. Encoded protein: CASGTSEANEQFF.

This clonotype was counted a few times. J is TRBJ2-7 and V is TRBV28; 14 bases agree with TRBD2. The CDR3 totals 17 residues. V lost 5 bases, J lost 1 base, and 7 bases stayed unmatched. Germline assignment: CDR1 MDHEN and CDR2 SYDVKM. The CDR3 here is CASSPRGLAGASYEQYF. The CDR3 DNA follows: TGTGCCAGCAGTCCCCGGGGACTAGCGGGAGCTTCCTACGAGCAGTACTTC.

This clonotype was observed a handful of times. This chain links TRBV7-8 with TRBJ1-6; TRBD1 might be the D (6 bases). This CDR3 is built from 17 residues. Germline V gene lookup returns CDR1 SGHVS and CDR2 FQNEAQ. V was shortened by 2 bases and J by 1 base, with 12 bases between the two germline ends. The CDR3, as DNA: TGTGCCAGCAGCTTACTGGGGGCGCCGTCCTATAATTCACCCCTCCACTTT. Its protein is CASSLLGAPSYNSPLHF.

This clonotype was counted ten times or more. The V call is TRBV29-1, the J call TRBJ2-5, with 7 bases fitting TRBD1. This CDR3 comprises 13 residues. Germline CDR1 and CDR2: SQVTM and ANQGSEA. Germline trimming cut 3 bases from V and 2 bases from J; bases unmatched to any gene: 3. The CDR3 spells CSVDGTDQETQYF. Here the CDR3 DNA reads TGCAGCGTTGACGGGACAGATCAAGAGACCCAGTACTTC. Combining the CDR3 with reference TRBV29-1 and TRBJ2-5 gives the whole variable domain SAVISQKPSRDICQRGTSLTIQCQVDSQVTMMFWYRQQPGQSLTLIATANQGSEATYESGFVIDKFPISRPNLTFSTLTVSNMSPEDSSIYLCSVDGTDQETQYFGPGTRLLVL.

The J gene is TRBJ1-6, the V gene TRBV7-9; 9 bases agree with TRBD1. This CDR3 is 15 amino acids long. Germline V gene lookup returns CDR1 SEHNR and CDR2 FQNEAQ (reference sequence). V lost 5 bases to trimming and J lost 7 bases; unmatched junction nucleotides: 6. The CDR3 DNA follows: TGTGCCAGCAGCCCCCCGGACAGGGGCAATTCACCCCTCCACTTT. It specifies CASSPPDRGNSPLHF.

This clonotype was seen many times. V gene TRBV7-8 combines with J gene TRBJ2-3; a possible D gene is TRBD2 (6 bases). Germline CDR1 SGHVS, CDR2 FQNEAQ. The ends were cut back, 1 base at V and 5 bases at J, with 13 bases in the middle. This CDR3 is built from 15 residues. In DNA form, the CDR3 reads TGTGCCAGCAGCTTAGTGCCCGGGAGTGGAGATACGCAGTATTTT. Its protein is CASSLVPGSGDTQYF.

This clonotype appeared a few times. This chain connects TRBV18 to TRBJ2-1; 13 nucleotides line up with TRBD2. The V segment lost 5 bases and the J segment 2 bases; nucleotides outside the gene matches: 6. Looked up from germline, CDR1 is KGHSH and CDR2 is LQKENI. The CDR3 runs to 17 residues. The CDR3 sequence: CASSSGTSGATYNEQFF. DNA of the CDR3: TGTGCCAGCTCAAGCGGGACTAGCGGGGCCACCTACAATGAGCAGTTCTTC.

CDR3 nucleotide sequence: TGCAGCGTTGAAGATGGGAGCTCCTACAATGAGCAGTTCTTC. This gives the protein CSVEDGSSYNEQFF. This sequence joins TRBV29-1 and TRBJ2-1, with D possibly matching TRBD2 (5 bases). Germline CDR1 SQVTM, CDR2 ANQGSEA. Trimming removed 0 bases at V and 0 bases at J, with 6 bases between. The CDR3 consists of 14 residues.

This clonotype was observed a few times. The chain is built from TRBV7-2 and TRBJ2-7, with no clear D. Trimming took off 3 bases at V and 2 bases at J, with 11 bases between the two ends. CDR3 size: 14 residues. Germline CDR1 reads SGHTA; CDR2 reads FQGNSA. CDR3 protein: CASSFQGPTYEQYF. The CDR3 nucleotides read TGTGCCAGCAGCTTTCAAGGACCCACCTACGAGCAGTACTTC.

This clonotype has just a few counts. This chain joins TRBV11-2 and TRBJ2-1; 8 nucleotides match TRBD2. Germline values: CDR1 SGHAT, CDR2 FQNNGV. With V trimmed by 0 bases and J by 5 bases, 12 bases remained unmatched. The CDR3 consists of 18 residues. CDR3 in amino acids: CASSLDPHTGTRDNEQFF. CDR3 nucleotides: TGTGCCAGCAGCTTAGATCCACATACCGGGACTAGAGACAATGAGCAGTTCTTC.